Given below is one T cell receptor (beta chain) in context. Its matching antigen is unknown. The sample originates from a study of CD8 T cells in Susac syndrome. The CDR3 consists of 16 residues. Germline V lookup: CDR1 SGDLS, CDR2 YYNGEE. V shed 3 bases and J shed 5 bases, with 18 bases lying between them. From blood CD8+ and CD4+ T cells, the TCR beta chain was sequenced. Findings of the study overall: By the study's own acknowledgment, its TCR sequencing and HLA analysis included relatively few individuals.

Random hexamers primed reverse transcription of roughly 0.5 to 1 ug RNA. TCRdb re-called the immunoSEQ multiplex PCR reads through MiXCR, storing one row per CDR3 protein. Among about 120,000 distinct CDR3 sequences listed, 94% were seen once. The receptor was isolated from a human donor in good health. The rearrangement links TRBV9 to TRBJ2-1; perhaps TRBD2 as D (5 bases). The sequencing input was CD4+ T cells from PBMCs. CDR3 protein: CASSAGGTSLNNEQFF. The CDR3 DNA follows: TGTGCCAGCAGCGCCGGAGGTACCTCGCTTAACAATGAGCAGTTCTTC.